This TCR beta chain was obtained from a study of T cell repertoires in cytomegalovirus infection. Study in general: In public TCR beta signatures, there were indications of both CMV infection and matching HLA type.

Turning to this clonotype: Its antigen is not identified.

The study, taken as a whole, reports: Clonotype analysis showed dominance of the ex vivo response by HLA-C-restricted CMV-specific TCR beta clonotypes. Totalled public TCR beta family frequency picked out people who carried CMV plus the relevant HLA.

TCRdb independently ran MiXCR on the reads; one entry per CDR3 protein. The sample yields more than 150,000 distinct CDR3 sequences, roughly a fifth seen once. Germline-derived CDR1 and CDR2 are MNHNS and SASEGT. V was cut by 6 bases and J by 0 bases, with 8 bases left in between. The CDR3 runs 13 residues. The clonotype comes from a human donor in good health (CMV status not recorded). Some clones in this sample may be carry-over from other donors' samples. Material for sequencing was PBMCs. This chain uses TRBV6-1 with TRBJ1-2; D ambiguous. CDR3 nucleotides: TGTGCCAGCAGGACAAGAGCTAACTATGGCTACACCTTC. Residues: CASRTRANYGYTF.